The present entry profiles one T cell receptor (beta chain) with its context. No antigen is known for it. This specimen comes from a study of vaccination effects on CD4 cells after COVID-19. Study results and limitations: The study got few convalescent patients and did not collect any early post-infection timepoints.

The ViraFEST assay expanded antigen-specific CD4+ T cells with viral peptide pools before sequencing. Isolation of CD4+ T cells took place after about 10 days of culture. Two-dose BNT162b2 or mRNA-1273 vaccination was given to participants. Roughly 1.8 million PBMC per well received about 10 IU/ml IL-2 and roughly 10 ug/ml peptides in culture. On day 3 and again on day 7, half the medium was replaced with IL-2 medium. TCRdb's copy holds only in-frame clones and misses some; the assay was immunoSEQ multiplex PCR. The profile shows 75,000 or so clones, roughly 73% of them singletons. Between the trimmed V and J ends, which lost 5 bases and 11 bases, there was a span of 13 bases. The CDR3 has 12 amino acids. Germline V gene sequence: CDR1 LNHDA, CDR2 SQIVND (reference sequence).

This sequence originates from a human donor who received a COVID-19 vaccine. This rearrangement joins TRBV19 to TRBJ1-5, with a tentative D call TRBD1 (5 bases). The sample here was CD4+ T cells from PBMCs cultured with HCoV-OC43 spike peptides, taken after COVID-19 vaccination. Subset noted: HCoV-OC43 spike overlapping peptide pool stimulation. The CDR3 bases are TGTGCCAGTAGTCAGGGCCCCAGGACCCAGCATTTT. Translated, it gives CASSQGPRTQHF.